The 11 T cell receptor beta chains presented below share a single source sample, sequenced in a study of cytomegalovirus exposure and HLA in healthy donors. Vbeta (60) and Jbeta (13) primers were used in the PCR. Clones were sequenced by immunoSEQ multiplex PCR, and TCRdb holds only the in-frame ones, with some missing. The sample carries some 87,000 clones, 62% recorded once. The sample comprised PBMCs. These receptors were obtained from a woman in her thirties in good health and CMV-seropositive.

This clone was observed a few times. The chain employs TRBV7-3 and TRBJ1-1, with 7 bases identical to TRBD1. With V trimmed by 5 bases and J by 3 bases, 9 bases remained unmatched. The germline gives CDR1 SGHTA, CDR2 FQGTGA. The CDR3 has 15 residues. CDR3 DNA sequence: TGTGCCAGCAGCCCCACGACAGGGACCCACACTGAAGCTTTCTTT. This translates into CASSPTTGTHTEAFF.

The CDR3 sequence: CASSLDQAGALEAFF. CDR3 sequence (DNA): TGTGCCAGCAGCTTAGATCAGGCAGGGGCCCTTGAAGCTTTCTTT. V gene TRBV7-9 combines with J gene TRBJ1-1; TRBD1 might be the D (6 bases). Trimming pared 1 base from V and 7 bases from J, leaving 16 bases between. Per germline, CDR1 SEHNR and CDR2 FQNEAQ (reference sequence). The CDR3 is 15 amino acids.

The chain employs TRBV20-1 and TRBJ1-2; D call uncertain. Trimming stripped 6 bases from V and 8 bases from J, with 13 bases between. From germline, CDR1 is DFQATT and CDR2 SNEGSKA (reference sequence). The CDR3 extends over 11 amino acids. The DNA of the CDR3 is TGCAGTGCCTTCAAAAGCCCGGGCTACACCTTC. Its translation is CSAFKSPGYTF.

This clone was recorded a few times. J is TRBJ1-4 and V is TRBV30; 7 bases are a match to TRBD1. The CDR3 is 15 residues long. The V and J ends lost 2 bases and 7 bases, in that order; junction bases with no gene match: 10. CDR1 and CDR2 (germline): GTSNPN, SVGIG (reference sequence). This CDR3 is CAWSLPTGSREKLFF. The DNA of the CDR3 is TGTGCCTGGAGTCTCCCGACAGGGAGTCGTGAAAAACTGTTTTTT. Full variable domain (outside the CDR3, taken from reference TRBV30 and TRBJ1-4): SQTIHQWPATLVQPVGSPLSLECTVEGTSNPNLYWYRQAAGRGLQLLFYSVGIGQISSEVPQNLSASRPQDRQFILSSKKLLLSDSGFYLCAWSLPTGSREKLFFGSGTQLSVL.

V is TRBV18 and J is TRBJ2-7, with 10 bases aligning to TRBD2. The CDR3 extends over 14 amino acids. Germline trimming cut 3 bases from V and 7 bases from J; bases unmatched to any gene: 6. Germline CDR1 KGHSH, CDR2 LQKENI. The CDR3 reads CASSPRVSGGEQYF. The CDR3 DNA is TGTGCCAGCTCACCTCGTGTTAGCGGGGGGGAGCAGTACTTC. Complete variable domain (other parts from reference TRBV18 and TRBJ2-7): NAGVMQNPRHLVRRRGQEARLRCSPMKGHSHVYWYRQLPEEGLKFMVYLQKENIIDESGMPKERFSAEFPKEGPSILRIQQVVRGDSAAYFCASSPRVSGGEQYFGPGTRLTVT.

The chain has TRBV4-2 and TRBJ2-1; 11 nucleotides match TRBD2. The CDR3 has 17 residues. The V and J ends lost 4 bases and 0 bases, in that order; junction bases with no gene match: 5. Germline CDR1 reads LGHNA; CDR2 reads YNFKEQ. In DNA form, the CDR3 reads TGTGCCAGCAGCCCAGGGACTAGCGGAAGCTCCTACAATGAGCAGTTCTTC. It specifies CASSPGTSGSSYNEQFF.

The chain has TRBV5-1 and TRBJ1-2; possibly TRBD1 for D (5 bases). Germline V gene lookup returns CDR1 SGHRS and CDR2 YFSETQ. The CDR3 runs to 13 residues. V was shortened by 6 bases and J by 3 bases, with 12 bases between the two germline ends. CDR3 nucleotides: TGCGCCAGCACCCCCGGGGGGGACTATGGCTACACCTTC. The encoded protein is CASTPGGDYGYTF. Filled out from reference TRBV5-1 and TRBJ1-2, the complete variable domain reads KAGVTQTPRYLIKTRGQQVTLSCSPISGHRSVSWYQQTPGQGLQFLFEYFSETQRNKGNFPGRFSGRQFSNSRSEMNVSTLELGDSALYLCASTPGGDYGYTFGSGTRLTVV.

This clone was found a few times. V usage is TRBV11-2 and J usage is TRBJ1-2, with TRBD1 identical over 9 bases. The CDR3 is made up of 14 amino acids. Trimming removed 4 bases from V and 7 bases from J; junction bases left unmatched: 7. Germline loops: CDR1 SGHAT, CDR2 FQNNGV. The CDR3 loop is CASSSHTGGSGYTF. CDR3 nucleotide sequence: TGTGCCAGCAGCTCCCACACAGGGGGCAGTGGCTACACCTTC.

Concerning this clone: At one of its ends the junction is not consistent with the germline gene, which may arise from a read error. The V and J genes are TRBV4-3 and TRBJ1-2; D uncertain. The CDR3 has 14 amino acids. Germline-derived CDR1 and CDR2 are LGHNA and YSLEER. In nucleotides, the CDR3 is TGCGCCAGCAGCCAAGAAAGGGAGAACTATGGCTACCCCTTC. Its translation is CASSQERENYGYPF.

V usage is TRBV28 and J usage is TRBJ1-6, with a weak D call TRBD1 (5 bases). V lost 2 bases to trimming and J lost 4 bases, with 9 bases between them. In germline, CDR1 is MDHEN, CDR2 SYDVKM. The CDR3 covers 15 residues. In DNA, the CDR3 is TGTGCCAGCAGTTTACAGGCAGGGTATAATTCACCCCTCCACTTT. The encoded protein is CASSLQAGYNSPLHF. Drawing the rest from reference TRBV28 and TRBJ1-6, the complete variable domain is DVKVTQSSRYLVKRTGEKVFLECVQDMDHENMFWYRQDPGLGLRLIYFSYDVKMKEKGDIPEGYSVSREKKERFSLILESASTNQTSMYLCASSLQAGYNSPLHFGNGTRLTVT.

This clone showed up just a few times. The same CDR3 is also encoded by other DNA sequences in this sample. This chain links TRBV5-1 with TRBJ2-3, with 12 positions matching TRBD2. This CDR3 region has 15 residues. Trimming at V came to 5 bases and at J to 1 base, leaving 2 bases not matched to a gene. From germline, CDR1 is SGHRS and CDR2 YFSETQ. CDR3 residues: CASRRLAGGTDTQYF. CDR3 in DNA: TGCGCCAGCAGGAGACTAGCGGGGGGCACAGATACGCAGTATTTT.